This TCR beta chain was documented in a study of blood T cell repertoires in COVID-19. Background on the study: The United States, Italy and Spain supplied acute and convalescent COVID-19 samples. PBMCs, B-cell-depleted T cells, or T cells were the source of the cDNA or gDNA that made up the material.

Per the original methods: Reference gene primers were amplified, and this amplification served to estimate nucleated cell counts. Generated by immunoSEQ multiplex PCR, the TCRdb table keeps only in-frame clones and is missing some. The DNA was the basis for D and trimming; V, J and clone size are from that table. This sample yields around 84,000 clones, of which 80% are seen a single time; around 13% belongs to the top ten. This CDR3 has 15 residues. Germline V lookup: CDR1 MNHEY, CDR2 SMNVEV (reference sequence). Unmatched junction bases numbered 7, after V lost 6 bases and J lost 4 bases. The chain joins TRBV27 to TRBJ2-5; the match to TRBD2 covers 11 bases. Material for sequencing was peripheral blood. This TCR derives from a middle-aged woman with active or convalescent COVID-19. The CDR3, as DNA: TGTGCCAGCAGCTATAGCGGGGGGGCCGTAGAGACCCAGTACTTC. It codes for CASSYSGGAVETQYF.